The next 19 T cell receptor beta chains were all read from a single sample in a study of CD8 T cells in Susac syndrome (dated by TCRdb to about 2019). The method was the immunoSEQ multiplex PCR assay. RNA was extracted using the RNeasy kit, and roughly 0.5 to 1 microgram was reverse transcribed with random hexamers. TCRdb trimmed public reads at Q25 via fastp, called clones via MiXCR and kept in-frame beta chains. Duplicate CDR3 protein sequences are folded into a single record with the most common DNA and genes. This sample has roughly 200,000 distinct CDR3 sequences in its table, and 90% to 95% of those were observed once. The leading ten clones occupy approximately 0.09% of the sample. Sequencing was carried out using CD4+ T cells from PBMCs. All receptors derive from a human donor with Susac syndrome.

This chain uses TRBV10-3 with TRBJ2-7; the D gene is possibly TRBD2 (5 bases). This CDR3 has 13 amino acids. From germline, CDR1 is ENHRY and CDR2 SYGVKD. Trimming pared 0 bases from V and 5 bases from J, leaving 8 bases between. The CDR3 sequence: CAISESRENEQYF. DNA for the CDR3: TGTGCCATCAGTGAGTCAAGGGAGAACGAGCAGTACTTC.

The J gene is TRBJ2-3, the V gene TRBV30; D is ambiguous. The V end lost 3 bases, the J end lost 0 bases, and 7 bases lay between the germline ends. This CDR3 is built from 13 residues. Germline V gives CDR1 GTSNPN, CDR2 SVGIG (reference sequence). CDR3 sequence (DNA): TGTGCCTGGAGAAAGGGAAGCACAGATACGCAGTATTTT. Translation: CAWRKGSTDTQYF.

This rearrangement joins TRBV12-3 or TRBV12-4 to TRBJ1-1; a weak D match, TRBD1 (6 bases). Trimming removed 6 bases from V and 7 bases from J, with 12 bases in between. The CDR3 loop spans 12 amino acids. The CDR3 spells CASSRDRREAFF. The DNA of the CDR3 is TGTGCCAGCAGCCGCGACAGGCGTGAAGCTTTCTTT.

The chain joins TRBV28 to TRBJ2-1, with D unclear. Germline CDR1 is MDHEN and CDR2 is SYDVKM. V was pared by 7 bases and J by 9 bases, with 10 bases between. This CDR3 region has 11 residues. The CDR3 reads CASTSYGEQFF. The CDR3 coding sequence is TGTGCCAGCACCTCGTACGGTGAGCAGTTCTTC.

The chain uses TRBV6-2 or TRBV6-3 and TRBJ1-1, with 7 positions matching TRBD1. The CDR3 runs to 17 residues. The V gene's germline CDR1 is MNHEY and CDR2 SVGEGT. The junction had 12 bases not matched to a gene; V was cut back by 2 bases and J by 3 bases. The CDR3 is CASSYQRQGGVDTEAFF. CDR3 sequence (DNA): TGTGCCAGCAGTTACCAACGACAGGGCGGCGTGGACACTGAAGCTTTCTTT.

This chain uses TRBV29-1 with TRBJ2-5; 10 nucleotides match TRBD1. The CDR3 consists of 14 residues. In germline, CDR1 is SQVTM, CDR2 ANQGSEA. After removal of 6 bases from V and 3 bases from J, the junction contained 7 bases not matched to a gene. CDR3 loop: CSVWGGQGKETQYF. In nucleotides, the CDR3 is TGCAGCGTGTGGGGGGGACAGGGGAAAGAGACCCAGTACTTC.

The rearrangement links TRBV25-1 to TRBJ2-7; TRBD1 agrees at 10 bases. The CDR3 is 14 residues long. CDR1 is MGHDK, CDR2 SYGVNS, per germline. V was clipped by 8 bases and J by 5 bases; unmatched bases: 9. CDR3: CASGPGQGTHEQYF. The CDR3 bases are TGTGCCAGCGGTCCGGGACAGGGGACCCACGAGCAGTACTTC.

The gene calls are TRBV6-2 or TRBV6-3 and TRBJ2-7; TRBD1 matches 8 bases. The CDR3 is 12 residues long. Trimming removed 8 bases from V and 5 bases from J; junction bases left unmatched: 5. The germline CDR1 and CDR2 sequences are MNHEY and SVGEGT. The CDR3 sequence is CASRTGLDEQYF. For the CDR3, the DNA is TGTGCCAGCCGGACAGGGCTCGACGAGCAGTACTTC.

The chain employs TRBV11-2 and TRBJ2-3; 9 nucleotides agree with TRBD2. The CDR3 is made up of 16 amino acids. The junction had 6 bases not matched to a gene; V was cut back by 2 bases and J by 3 bases. CDR1 and CDR2 from the germline V gene are SGHAT and FQNNGV. CDR3 in amino acids: CASSLLLTSGTDTQYF. CDR3 nucleotide sequence: TGTGCCAGCAGCTTATTGCTGACTAGCGGTACAGATACGCAGTATTTT.

The rearrangement links TRBV12-3 or TRBV12-4 to TRBJ1-1; D gene uncertain. The CDR3 covers 13 residues. The ends were cut back, 2 bases at V and 5 bases at J, with 9 bases in the middle. The CDR3 loop is CASSLIGWTEAFF. In DNA form, the CDR3 reads TGTGCCAGCAGTTTAATCGGTTGGACTGAAGCTTTCTTT.

The table lists this clonotype with a count of one. V is TRBV10-3 and J is TRBJ2-3, with D uncertain. Germline CDR1 ENHRY, CDR2 SYGVKD. Trimming took 3 bases from V and 6 from J, leaving 13 bases between them. The length of the CDR3 is 14 residues. This chain's CDR3 is CAISDRPQEDTQYF. The CDR3 DNA follows: TGTGCCATCAGTGATAGGCCCCAGGAGGATACGCAGTATTTT.

This sequence joins TRBV3-1 and TRBJ1-6, with TRBD1 matching 7 bases. Germline loops: CDR1 LGHDT, CDR2 YNNKEL (reference sequence). The CDR3 totals 15 residues. Trimming cost V 3 bases and J 10 bases; bases outside gene matches: 9. The CDR3 region is CASSQFSGTDSPLHF. For the CDR3, the DNA is TGTGCCAGCAGCCAGTTCAGCGGGACAGACTCACCCCTCCACTTT.

The chain joins TRBV30 to TRBJ1-1; no clear D gene. CDR3 length: 12 residues. Germline V gene lookup returns CDR1 GTSNPN and CDR2 SVGIG (reference sequence). V lost 0 bases, J lost 3 bases, and 5 bases lay in between. The CDR3 nucleotides are TGTGCCTGGAGTGTCACGTACACTGAAGCTTTCTTT. It encodes CAWSVTYTEAFF.

V usage is TRBV7-8 and J usage is TRBJ2-7, with TRBD1 identical over 7 bases. This CDR3 has 15 residues. V was pared by 1 base and J by 3 bases, with 6 bases of the junction left unmatched. Germline V gene lookup returns CDR1 SGHVS and CDR2 FQNEAQ. The CDR3 sequence is CASSLEHQGVYEQYF. The DNA for the CDR3 is TGTGCCAGCAGCTTAGAGCACCAGGGGGTCTACGAGCAGTACTTC.

J is TRBJ2-4 and V is TRBV6-5, with 13 positions matching TRBD2. The V gene end was trimmed by 4 bases and the J gene end by 1 base; junction bases not matched to a gene: 4. Germline CDR1 and CDR2: MNHEY and SVGAGI. The CDR3 extends over 17 amino acids. The CDR3 spells CASSWTSGSWAKNIQYF. The CDR3 bases are TGTGCCAGCAGTTGGACTAGCGGGAGTTGGGCCAAAAACATTCAGTACTTC.

This chain uses TRBV6-6 with TRBJ1-4; D gene unclear. Germline V lookup: CDR1 MNHNY, CDR2 SVGAGI (reference sequence). V lost 5 bases and J lost 7, with 11 bases in between. The CDR3 runs 13 residues. CDR3 sequence (DNA): TGTGCCAGCAGTCTGCGGGCGGCTGAAAAACTGTTTTTT. Encoded protein: CASSLRAAEKLFF.

The chain has TRBV28 and TRBJ2-7; TRBD1 matches at 9 bases. The CDR3 sequence is 14 residues long. Trimming took 5 bases from V and 3 from J; bases not matched to a gene: 5. Germline V lookup: CDR1 MDHEN, CDR2 SYDVKM. The CDR3 nucleotides read TGTGCCAGCAGTCAACTGGGACAGGGCTACGAGCAGTACTTC. Amino acid sequence: CASSQLGQGYEQYF. Together with reference TRBV28 and TRBJ2-7, the CDR3 gives the full variable domain: DVKVTQSSRYLVKRTGEKVFLECVQDMDHENMFWYRQDPGLGLRLIYFSYDVKMKEKGDIPEGYSVSREKKERFSLILESASTNQTSMYLCASSQLGQGYEQYFGPGTRLTVT.

The chain links TRBV5-8 to TRBJ2-5, with 10 bases fitting TRBD2. Germline values: CDR1 SGHTS, CDR2 YDEGEE. With 0 bases clipped from V and 5 bases from J, the junction kept 4 bases outside the gene matches. The CDR3 has 15 residues. CDR3: CASSLASGGGETQYF. The CDR3, as DNA: TGTGCCAGCAGCTTGGCTAGCGGGGGAGGGGAGACCCAGTACTTC.

This chain uses TRBV5-1 with TRBJ2-5, with TRBD2 matching 9 bases. This CDR3 is built from 15 residues. V was pared by 3 bases and J by 1 base, with 4 bases of the junction left unmatched. Germline V gene lookup returns CDR1 SGHRS and CDR2 YFSETQ. In DNA form, the CDR3 reads TGCGCCAGCAGCTCTAGCGGGGCCCGCCAAGAGACCCAGTACTTC. This sequence encodes CASSSSGARQETQYF.